One sample yielded the 17 T cell receptor beta chains listed below, sequenced in a study of CD8+ T cells in alopecia areata. Investigators isolated RNA and reverse transcribed it into cDNA to act as the sequencing template. Generated by immunoSEQ multiplex PCR, the TCRdb table keeps only in-frame clones and is missing some. This sample carries about 200,000 clones, around three fifths of them seen once, and the ten largest clones take roughly 0.47%. The specimen was CD4+ T cells sorted from blood, collected at week 0. These receptors all come from a human donor with alopecia areata.

This clone was found a few times. In nucleotides, the CDR3 is TGTGCCAGCAGCTTCCGCCGAGGGACAGGGGGAGACGAGCAGTACTTC. The encoded protein is CASSFRRGTGGDEQYF. The chain carries TRBV7-2 and TRBJ2-7; 11 positions agree with TRBD1. The CDR3 is 16 amino acids. Germline CDR1 is SGHTA and CDR2 is FQGNSA. Losses at the gene ends were 3 bases for V and 5 bases for J; bases not matched to a gene: 9.

This clone was recorded many times. The chain has TRBV28 and TRBJ1-5; D call uncertain. Looked up from germline, CDR1 is MDHEN and CDR2 is SYDVKM. Trimming pared 3 bases from V and 0 bases from J, leaving 6 bases between. The CDR3 contains 14 residues. CDR3 region: CASSFAGSNQPQHF. The CDR3 coding sequence is TGTGCCAGCAGTTTTGCAGGTAGCAATCAGCCCCAGCATTTT.

This clone was recorded a few times. In DNA, the CDR3 is TGCAGCGTTGGATACAGGGGTGATCATTCTGAAGCTTTCTTT. Amino acid sequence: CSVGYRGDHSEAFF. The chain recombines TRBV29-1 with TRBJ1-1; TRBD1 matches at 7 bases. The length of the CDR3 is 14 residues. J was trimmed by 6 bases and V by 4 bases; bases with no gene match: 11. Per the germline V gene, CDR1 is SQVTM and CDR2 is ANQGSEA.

The V call is TRBV27, the J call TRBJ2-7; 7 bases agree with TRBD1. The junction had 5 bases not matched to a gene; V was cut back by 6 bases and J by 0 bases. CDR3 size: 14 residues. Germline lookup yields CDR1 MNHEY and CDR2 SMNVEV (reference sequence). The CDR3 region is CASRPGTVSYEQYF. In DNA, the CDR3 is TGTGCCAGCAGGCCCGGGACAGTCTCCTACGAGCAGTACTTC.

The chain carries TRBV29-1 and TRBJ1-4; no clear D gene. CDR3 length equals 12 residues. Germline CDR1 SQVTM, CDR2 ANQGSEA. V was clipped by 7 bases and J by 5 bases, with 11 bases between them. CDR3 coding DNA: TGCAGCGCTAGGGTGAGGAATGAAAAACTGTTTTTT. It translates to CSARVRNEKLFF.

The CDR3 is CASSQVFSNEQFF. The CDR3 DNA reads as TGTGCCAGCAGCCAAGTCTTCTCGAATGAGCAGTTCTTC. J is TRBJ2-1 and V is TRBV14, with D uncertain. This CDR3 region has 13 residues. CDR1 is SGHDN and CDR2 is FVKESK in the germline V gene. Trimming removed 1 base at V and 7 bases at J, with 8 bases between. The full variable domain, with the rest looked up from reference TRBV14 and TRBJ2-1, is EAGVTQFPSHSVIEKGQTVTLRCDPISGHDNLYWYRRVMGKEIKFLLHFVKESKQDESGMPNNRFLAERTGGTYSTLKVQPAELEDSGVYFCASSQVFSNEQFFGPGTRLTVL.

This clone was recorded once. V and J are TRBV30 and TRBJ2-7; D is tentatively TRBD1 or TRBD2 (6 bases each). The CDR3 loop spans 12 amino acids. V lost 5 bases, J lost 5 bases, and 13 bases lay in between. Germline V gene data show CDR1 as GTSNPN and CDR2 as SVGIG (reference sequence). As DNA, the CDR3 is TGTGCCTGGGCCCGGGGGCCCCACGAGCAGTACTTC. Protein sequence: CAWARGPHEQYF.

A word on this clone: Other nucleotide sequences from this sample produce the same CDR3. The chain employs TRBV30 and TRBJ2-2, with D possibly matching TRBD1 (5 bases). Germline-derived CDR1 and CDR2 are GTSNPN and SVGIG (reference sequence). The V gene lost 0 bases and the J gene lost 6 bases, with 11 bases spanning the gap. The CDR3 contains 14 residues. The CDR3 bases are TGTGCCTGGAGTGTACTAAGGGGTTCCGGGGAGCTGTTTTTT. It encodes CAWSVLRGSGELFF.

In its sample, this clone was seen a few times. The chain carries TRBV9 and TRBJ2-2; 7 bases are shared with TRBD2. Germline lookup yields CDR1 SGDLS and CDR2 YYNGEE. With V trimmed by 6 bases and J by 0 bases, 11 bases remained unmatched. This CDR3 contains 17 residues. CDR3 nucleotide sequence: TGTGCCAGCAACTGGGCTAGCGGAAACGCGAACACCGGGGAGCTGTTTTTT. Translating gives CASNWASGNANTGELFF.

The chain carries TRBV7-9 and TRBJ1-5; D is undetermined. CDR1 and CDR2 from the germline V gene are SEHNR and FQNEAQ (reference sequence). CDR3 size: 13 residues. Trimming removed 8 bases at V and 4 bases at J, with 12 bases between. The CDR3 is CASGPDGNQPQHF. The CDR3 bases are TGTGCCAGCGGCCCCGATGGGAATCAGCCCCAGCATTTT.

The chain couples TRBV2 to TRBJ2-1, with 9 bases matching TRBD2. The germline gives CDR1 SNHLY, CDR2 FYNNEI. V was clipped by 2 bases and J by 7 bases; unmatched bases: 6. The CDR3 contains 15 residues. The CDR3: CASSELSSGKNEQFF. CDR3 nucleotides: TGTGCCAGCAGTGAATTGTCTAGCGGGAAGAATGAGCAGTTCTTC.

This clone occurred many times. The chain uses TRBV7-9 and TRBJ2-1; D is uncertain. This CDR3 is 11 amino acids long. V lost 1 base and J 12 bases, leaving 7 bases between the germline ends. Germline CDR1 and CDR2: SEHNR and FQNEAQ (reference sequence). The CDR3 coding sequence is TGTGCCAGCAGCTTAGATAGGGTGCAGTTCTTC. This gives the protein CASSLDRVQFF.

The rearrangement links TRBV29-1 to TRBJ1-2; unclear D gene. Trimming removed 4 bases from V and 8 bases from J, with 17 bases in between. CDR3 length equals 13 residues. The germline V gene encodes CDR1 SQVTM and CDR2 ANQGSEA. The CDR3 here is CSVGSLGSNGYTF. The CDR3 DNA follows: TGCAGCGTTGGATCTTTGGGGTCCAACGGCTACACCTTC.

The chain couples TRBV4-1 to TRBJ2-5, with D uncertain. CDR3 length equals 14 residues. CDR1 MGHRA and CDR2 YSYEKL come from the germline V gene. The V and J ends lost 3 bases and 5 bases respectively, with 13 bases between them. The DNA of the CDR3 is TGCGCCAGCAGCCAGACCGAGTCGTGGGAGACCCAGTACTTC. Translation gives CASSQTESWETQYF.

This chain links TRBV21-1 with TRBJ1-2; whether TRBD1, the table's D call, matches the DNA was not checked. TRBV21-1 has pseudogene status. The CDR3 runs 15 residues. CDR3 sequence reads: CASSKHRTGGDGYTF. The CDR3 DNA reads as TGTGCCAGCAGCAAACATAGGACAGGGGGGGATGGCTACACCTTC.

The chain combines TRBV5-4 with TRBJ1-2, with 9 nucleotides matching TRBD1. The germline gives CDR1 SGHNT, CDR2 YYREEE (reference sequence). The CDR3 has 14 residues. V lost 4 bases and J lost 7; bases outside the gene matches: 8. The CDR3 coding sequence is TGTGCCAGCAGCGTCGACAGGGGGTCGACTGGCTACACCTTC. Its protein is CASSVDRGSTGYTF.

With regard to this clone: The sample holds other DNA sequences that translate to the same CDR3. V and J are TRBV30 and TRBJ2-5; no clear D gene. CDR3 length: 11 residues. Germline CDR1 is GTSNPN and CDR2 is SVGIG (reference sequence). Deletions cut 0 bases from V and 4 bases from J, with 3 bases between. CDR3 sequence: CAWSVLETQYF. For the CDR3, the DNA is TGTGCCTGGAGTGTACTAGAGACCCAGTACTTC.